This T cell receptor beta chain was sequenced during a study of blood T cell repertoires in COVID-19. The V gene's germline CDR1 is SGHRS and CDR2 YFSETQ. CDR3 length equals 19 residues. J lost 2 bases, V lost 2 bases, and 17 bases had no gene match. Profiling relied on immunoSEQ multiplex PCR, and the TCRdb table lists in-frame clones only, not all of them. Of roughly 250,000 clones listed, 80% to 90% are singletons. The genes are TRBV5-1 and TRBJ2-3; TRBD2 matches 7 bases. The sample consisted of PBMCs or T cells enriched from blood (not recorded which). The clonotype was recovered from a young woman who had recovered from COVID-19. CDR3 sequence (DNA): TGCGCCAGCAGCTTTTTGCTCGGTGGGGGGGTGAAGGACACAGATACGCAGTATTTT. Its protein is CASSFLLGGGVKDTDTQYF.